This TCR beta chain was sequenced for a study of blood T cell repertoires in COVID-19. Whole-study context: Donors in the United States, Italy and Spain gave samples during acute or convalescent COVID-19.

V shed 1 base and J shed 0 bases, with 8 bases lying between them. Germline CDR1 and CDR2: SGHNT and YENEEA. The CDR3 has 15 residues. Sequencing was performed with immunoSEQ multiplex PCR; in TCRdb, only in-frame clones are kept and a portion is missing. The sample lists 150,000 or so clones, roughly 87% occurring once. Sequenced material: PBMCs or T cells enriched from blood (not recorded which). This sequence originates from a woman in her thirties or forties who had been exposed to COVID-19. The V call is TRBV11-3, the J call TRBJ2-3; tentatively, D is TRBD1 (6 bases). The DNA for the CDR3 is TGTGCCAGCAGCTTAGGACAGGTTAGCACAGATACGCAGTATTTT. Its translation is CASSLGQVSTDTQYF. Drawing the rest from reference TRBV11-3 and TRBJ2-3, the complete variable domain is EAGVVQSPRYKIIEKKQPVAFWCNPISGHNTLYWYLQNLGQGPELLIRYENEEAVDDSQLPKDRFSAERLKGVDSTLKIQPAELGDSAVYLCASSLGQVSTDTQYFGPGTRLTVL.